In this sample, the clone carrying this T cell receptor beta chain turned up a few times. Antigen unknown. This entry comes from a study of blood T cells in healthy people across ages. Trimming removed 11 bases at V and 5 bases at J, with 15 bases between. The germline CDR1 and CDR2 sequences are MNHEY and SMNVEV (reference sequence). The CDR3 extends over 12 amino acids. Study-level results: Naive CD4+ cell counts and diversity both ran higher in long-lived than in aged donors.

Sample-barcoded 5' priming and a J-beta primer mix drove a second PCR of about 6 to 12 cycles. In TCRdb, the 5' RACE reads were re-called with MiXCR into one record per CDR3 protein. Here the sample spans hundreds of thousands of distinct CDR3 sequences, around a quarter being singletons. Researchers isolated at least 6.5 million PBMCs per sample. The data were also submitted as part of a second study, on T cells of mothers and their children.

The V call is TRBV27, the J call TRBJ2-5; tentative D call: TRBD2 (5 bases). Sample: blood. This clonotype originated in a boy between 5 and 17 years old in good health. The CDR3 loop is CASFSPGETQYF. CDR3 nucleotides: TGTGCCTCCTTCTCCCCGGGGGAGACCCAGTACTTC.